One and the same sample provided the 21 T cell receptor beta chains below, sequenced in a study of regulatory T cells in long-lasting Graves disease. The sample's time point: newly diagnosed GD, antithyroid drugs for less than 3 months. After RNA was extracted from PBMCs, the TCR library was made from it. For TCR beta, libraries came from iRepertoire HTBI primers and Arm-PCR of CDR3 regions. TCRdb passed the multiplex PCR reads through MiXCR, listing each CDR3 protein once. The profile shows hundreds of thousands of distinct CDR3 sequences, about a sixth of them singletons. The specimen comprised peripheral blood mononuclear cells (PBMCs), sampled at new diagnosis, from a patient treated with antithyroid drugs. Receptor source: a female donor with Graves disease.

This clonotype appeared many times. The chain carries TRBV7-8 and TRBJ2-1, with no clear D. The V and J ends lost 2 bases and 4 bases respectively, with 9 bases between them. Germline V gene sequence: CDR1 SGHVS, CDR2 FQNEAQ. The CDR3 is 14 amino acids. The CDR3 is CASSLFVLYNEQFF. CDR3 DNA: TGTGCCAGCAGCTTATTTGTACTTTACAATGAGCAGTTCTTC.

The chain employs TRBV20-1 and TRBJ1-1; D uncertain. Germline assignment: CDR1 DFQATT and CDR2 SNEGSKA (reference sequence). The CDR3 has 10 residues. V was shortened by 6 bases and J by 4 bases, with 6 bases between the two germline ends. Here the CDR3 reads CSATLTEAFF. CDR3 sequence (DNA): TGCAGTGCCACCCTCACTGAAGCTTTCTTT.

The chain's CDR3 is CASSPWTGGSSTDTQYF. In DNA form, the CDR3 reads TGTGCCAGTAGTCCTTGGACAGGGGGCTCTAGCACAGATACGCAGTATTTT. The chain employs TRBV19 and TRBJ2-3; 11 nucleotides match TRBD1. The germline gives CDR1 LNHDA, CDR2 SQIVND (reference sequence). The V and J ends lost 5 bases and 0 bases, in that order; junction bases with no gene match: 7. The CDR3 spans 17 residues.

The chain recombines TRBV30 with TRBJ2-5; D is possibly TRBD2 (6 bases). This CDR3 is built from 14 residues. Germline V gene lookup returns CDR1 GTSNPN and CDR2 SVGIG (reference sequence). V was pared by 0 bases and J by 4 bases, with 12 bases between. The CDR3 loop reads CAWSVLADGETQYF. The CDR3 DNA is TGTGCCTGGAGTGTACTAGCCGATGGAGAGACCCAGTACTTC.

V usage is TRBV7-6 and J usage is TRBJ2-1, with D unclear. V gave up 8 bases and J gave up 1 base, with 6 bases separating them. The CDR3 has 12 amino acids. Germline CDR1 reads SGHVS; CDR2 reads FNYEAQ. The CDR3 spells CASATSYNEQFF. For the CDR3, the DNA is TGTGCCAGCGCCACTTCCTACAATGAGCAGTTCTTC.

This clonotype was detected ten times or more. The genes are TRBV6-5 and TRBJ2-5, with D unresolved. Trimming cost V 0 bases and J 2 bases, with 10 bases left between them. The CDR3 spans 15 residues. Germline V gene sequence: CDR1 MNHEY, CDR2 SVGAGI. CDR3 sequence (DNA): TGTGCCAGCAGTTACTCAAGAGGTCGACAAGAGACCCAGTACTTC. The encoded protein is CASSYSRGRQETQYF.

The V call is TRBV9, the J call TRBJ1-4; D is perhaps TRBD1 (5 bases). The CDR3 extends over 14 amino acids. The V end was cut by 4 bases, the J end by 3 bases, with 10 bases between. CDR1 is SGDLS and CDR2 is YYNGEE in the germline V gene. The CDR3 here is CASSPGTANEKLFF. The CDR3 nucleotides read TGTGCCAGCAGCCCCGGGACGGCTAATGAAAAACTGTTTTTT.

Regarding this clonotype: Given a much more abundant clone one base away, this may be a read error. The conserved closing phenylalanine or tryptophan is absent in this CDR3, likely reflecting a read error. CDR3 nucleotides: TGTGCCAGCAGTTTCGGGGGGCACTACGAGCAGTACTCC. Its translation: CASSFGGHYEQYS. V gene TRBV12-3 or TRBV12-4 combines with J gene TRBJ2-7; a possible D gene is TRBD2 (7 bases). CDR3 length equals 13 residues. Between the trimmed V and J ends, which lost 3 bases and 3 bases, there was a span of 9 bases.

As regards this clonotype: At one end the junction does not follow the germline gene, possibly because of a read error. The genes are TRBV5-1 and TRBJ1-1; TRBD1 aligns across 7 bases. CDR1 is SGHRS, CDR2 YFSETQ, per germline. The CDR3 is 14 residues long. Here the CDR3 DNA reads TGCGCCAGCAGCACGGGACAGACTAACACTGGAGCTTTCTTT. Translation: CASSTGQTNTGAFF. Full variable domain (remainder filled in from reference TRBV5-1 and TRBJ1-1): KAGVTQTPRYLIKTRGQQVTLSCSPISGHRSVSWYQQTPGQGLQFLFEYFSETQRNKGNFPGRFSGRQFSNSRSEMNVSTLELGDSALYLCASSTGQTNTGAFFGQGTRLTVV.

This clonotype was counted at least ten times. The chain employs TRBV5-1 and TRBJ2-1, with a tentative D call TRBD2 (5 bases). The CDR3 runs 14 residues. The V gene's germline CDR1 is SGHRS and CDR2 YFSETQ. V was trimmed by 0 bases and J by 10 bases, leaving 14 bases between them. The CDR3 DNA follows: TGCGCCAGCAGCTTGGCGAGAGGGAGCGAAGAGCAGTTCTTC. The encoded protein is CASSLARGSEEQFF.

This clonotype was recorded at least ten times. V is TRBV7-3 and J is TRBJ2-1, with TRBD2 matching over 12 bases. Trimming cost V 5 bases and J 6 bases; bases outside gene matches: 8. In germline, CDR1 is SGHTA, CDR2 FQGTGA. This CDR3 comprises 16 residues. The CDR3 region has the DNA TGTGCCAGCAGCAGGACTAGCGGGGAGGGAGGCAATGAGCAGTTCTTC. It is translated as CASSRTSGEGGNEQFF.

This clonotype has just a few counts. The rearrangement uses TRBV4-1 and TRBJ2-1; 8 nucleotides agree with TRBD2. The length of the CDR3 is 15 residues. CDR1 is MGHRA, CDR2 YSYEKL, per germline. J was trimmed by 8 bases and V by 1 base; bases with no gene match: 7. CDR3 region: CASSQAWTSLHEQFF. The CDR3 DNA reads TGCGCCAGCAGCCAAGCCTGGACTAGCTTACATGAGCAGTTCTTC.

This clonotype was detected ten times or more. V gene TRBV18 combines with J gene TRBJ1-2, with no clear D. The CDR3 extends over 13 amino acids. Trimming cost V 4 bases and J 8 bases, with 14 bases left between them. The V gene's germline CDR1 is KGHSH and CDR2 LQKENI. CDR3 loop: CASSLQTGEGYTF. In DNA form, the CDR3 reads TGTGCCAGCTCACTGCAGACGGGCGAGGGCTACACCTTC.

This clonotype was seen at least ten times. This chain links TRBV4-1 with TRBJ2-7; 10 bases align to TRBD1. The CDR3 consists of 16 residues. V gave up 1 base and J gave up 5 bases; unmatched junction bases: 8. Per germline, CDR1 MGHRA and CDR2 YSYEKL. CDR3 amino acids: CASSQARDRGLNEQYF. The CDR3 coding sequence is TGCGCCAGCAGCCAAGCCCGTGACAGGGGGCTCAACGAGCAGTACTTC.

There are many counts of this clonotype. This rearrangement joins TRBV7-9 to TRBJ1-1; D unclear. V shed 2 bases and J shed 7 bases, with 8 bases lying between them. The CDR3 sequence is 12 residues long. CDR1 is SEHNR and CDR2 is FQNEAQ in the germline V gene (reference sequence). This CDR3 reads CASSLRGNEAFF. The CDR3 DNA sequence: TGTGCCAGCAGCTTAAGAGGTAATGAAGCTTTCTTT.

Concerning this clonotype: This is likely an artifact of a read error, given a far larger clone one base away. This chain links TRBV11-2 with TRBJ2-5; D is possibly TRBD1 (8 bases). The J call may be mistaken, given a closer DNA end match to TRBJ2-1. Germline V gives CDR1 SGHAT, CDR2 FQNNGV. The length of the CDR3 is 17 residues. The CDR3 DNA reads TGTGCCAGCAGCCCCGGGGGGTGTGGACAGGGTGGGCGAGAGCAGTTCTTC. Encoded protein: CASSPGGCGQGGREQFF.

In this sample, this clonotype turned up many times. This chain links TRBV7-9 with TRBJ2-1; TRBD2 matches at 9 bases. CDR3 size: 15 residues. Germline loops: CDR1 SEHNR, CDR2 FQNEAQ (reference sequence). The J segment lost 7 bases and the V segment lost 3 bases, leaving 7 bases of the junction unmatched. CDR3 DNA sequence: TGTGCCAGCAGCTTTCTGCGGGGGGGCCTTAATGAGCAGTTCTTC. Translation gives CASSFLRGGLNEQFF.

This clonotype was picked up many times. CDR3 sequence: CASSRQGGNEQFF. The CDR3 DNA is TGTGCCAGTAGTCGACAGGGTGGCAATGAGCAGTTCTTC. This chain connects TRBV19 to TRBJ2-1; 7 bases agree with TRBD1. Losses at the gene ends were 5 bases for V and 6 bases for J; bases not matched to a gene: 4. The germline gives CDR1 LNHDA, CDR2 SQIVND (reference sequence). The CDR3 runs 13 residues.

CDR3 protein: CASSRTGQPNSPLHF. The CDR3, as DNA: TGTGCCAGCAGTCGTACGGGACAGCCTAATTCACCCCTCCACTTT. The chain employs TRBV6-1 and TRBJ1-6, with TRBD1 matching 7 bases. Trimming removed 5 bases from V and 6 bases from J; junction bases left unmatched: 7. This CDR3 comprises 15 residues. Germline CDR1 is MNHNS and CDR2 is SASEGT.

This clonotype was seen ten or more times. CDR3: CASSLVGGGYNEQFF. CDR3 nucleotide sequence: TGTGCCAGCAGCTTGGTAGGGGGGGGCTACAATGAGCAGTTCTTC. The chain employs TRBV5-4 and TRBJ2-1, with D perhaps TRBD2 (7 bases). Germline lookup yields CDR1 SGHNT and CDR2 YYREEE (reference sequence). V shed 0 bases and J shed 3 bases, with 10 bases lying between them. The CDR3 is 15 amino acids.

This clonotype was observed a few times. One end of the junction is discordant with germline, which a read error may explain. J is TRBJ2-1 and V is TRBV5-1; 8 bases line up with TRBD2. Per the germline V gene, CDR1 is SGHRS and CDR2 is YFSETQ. This CDR3 contains 16 residues. In DNA, the CDR3 is TGCGCCAGCAGCGCCTCACTAGCGGTCTCCTACAATGAGCAGCTCTTC. Translation gives CASSASLAVSYNEQLF.